This T cell receptor beta chain derives from a study of spatial heterogeneity in lung cancer. On the study more broadly: Patients with untreated early-stage non-small cell lung cancer, numbering some 72, were the donors. Taken at a median of around 22 months after resection, follow-up PBMC samples underwent sequencing when available. Whole-study results and caveats: The study found ubiquitous expanded tumor TCRs in blood more at resection than follow-up.

Specified time point: blood at routine non-recurrence follow-up after resection. Tumor, nontumor lung or frozen PBMC supplied whole RNA that was sequenced unsorted. The CDR3 totals 13 residues. Trimming pared 2 bases from V and 5 bases from J, leaving 9 bases between. Germline CDR1 MNHNY, CDR2 SVGAGI (reference sequence). For this clonotype: The antigen is not known.

TCRdb reprocessed the 5' RACE reads with MiXCR, giving one entry per CDR3 protein. This table has around 110,000 distinct CDR3 sequences, 10% to 15% appearing once. The gene calls are TRBV6-6 and TRBJ2-5; no firm D call. This TCR was sampled from a male donor with early-stage non-small cell lung cancer. Sequenced here: PBMCs, sampled at follow-up. CDR3 amino acids: CASSYPARETQYF. The CDR3 bases are TGTGCCAGCAGTTACCCCGCGAGGGAGACCCAGTACTTC.